Listed here are 29 T cell receptor beta chains from one sample, sequenced in a study of T cells in localized non-small cell lung cancer. Clones were read by immunoSEQ multiplex PCR, and TCRdb kept only the in-frame ones, dropping some. The data show under 30,000 clones, 75% to 90% seen once. The sample in question was peripheral blood, obtained before any cancer treatment. The origin of the receptors is a female donor over 55 with stage I lung adenocarcinoma.

This clone was seen a single time. V gene TRBV9 combines with J gene TRBJ2-2; D is unresolved. V lost 0 bases, J lost 0 bases, and 9 bases lay in between. In germline, CDR1 is SGDLS, CDR2 YYNGEE. CDR3 length: 16 amino acids. CDR3 region: CASSVVGTTNTGELFF. The CDR3 nucleotides are TGTGCCAGCAGCGTAGTTGGCACAACGAACACCGGGGAGCTGTTTTTT.

The V and J genes are TRBV2 and TRBJ1-2, with a possible D match to TRBD1 (6 bases). V lost 3 bases to trimming and J lost 3 bases, with 11 bases between them. Germline V gives CDR1 SNHLY, CDR2 FYNNEI. This CDR3 has 14 amino acids. DNA for the CDR3: TGTGCCAGCAGTGAGGGGGGGGCCCACTATGGCTACACCTTC. Residues: CASSEGGAHYGYTF.

The J gene is TRBJ1-5, the V gene TRBV5-6, with D perhaps matching TRBD1 (6 bases). This CDR3 contains 16 residues. The germline V gene encodes CDR1 SGHDT and CDR2 YYEEEE. V lost 2 bases and J 6 bases, leaving 18 bases between the germline ends. This CDR3 reads CASSFGPLQGRQPQHF. The CDR3 region has the DNA TGTGCCAGCAGCTTTGGACCGCTTCAGGGGCGTCAGCCCCAGCATTTT.

This chain connects TRBV5-1 to TRBJ2-3; TRBD1 might be the D (5 bases). From germline, CDR1 is SGHRS and CDR2 YFSETQ. Trimming cost V 5 bases and J 6 bases, with 10 bases left between them. The CDR3 length is 12 residues. The CDR3 spells CASRDSGDTQYF. The CDR3 bases are TGCGCCAGCAGAGATTCAGGGGATACGCAGTATTTT.

V usage is TRBV20-1 and J usage is TRBJ2-1; D not resolved. The CDR3 runs to 11 residues. Germline assignment: CDR1 DFQATT and CDR2 SNEGSKA (reference sequence). V was clipped by 0 bases and J by 4 bases, with 1 base between them. CDR3 sequence (DNA): TGCAGTGCTAGAGAATACAATGAGCAGTTCTTC. Amino acids: CSAREYNEQFF.

The CDR3 loop is CASSFRQGVGISFF. The CDR3 DNA sequence: TGTGCCAGCAGCTTCCGACAGGGTGTGGGCATCTCTTTCTTT. V is TRBV6-5 and J is TRBJ1-1; 7 bases match TRBD1. There are 14 residues in the CDR3. Germline V CDR1 and CDR2: MNHEY, SVGAGI. V lost 6 bases, J lost 12 bases, and 16 bases stayed unmatched.

This clone was seen once. V and J are TRBV14 and TRBJ1-4; TRBD1 is a possible D gene (6 bases). CDR1 and CDR2 (germline): SGHDN, FVKESK. The germline V and J ends were trimmed by 5 bases and 0 bases, with 13 bases remaining between them. The CDR3 extends over 16 amino acids. The CDR3 coding sequence is TGTGCCAGCAGCAGATCTGGGGGCGCAACTAATGAAAAACTGTTTTTT. As protein: CASSRSGGATNEKLFF. The full variable domain, its missing parts supplied by reference TRBV14 and TRBJ1-4, is EAGVTQFPSHSVIEKGQTVTLRCDPISGHDNLYWYRRVMGKEIKFLLHFVKESKQDESGMPNNRFLAERTGGTYSTLKVQPAELEDSGVYFCASSRSGGATNEKLFFGSGTQLSVL.

With respect to this clone: The junction shows a germline mismatch at one end, possibly a read error. The genes are TRBV5-6 and TRBJ1-3; D perhaps matches TRBD1 (6 bases). There are 16 residues in the CDR3. Germline-derived CDR1 and CDR2 are SGHDT and YYEEEE. The CDR3 DNA sequence: TGTGCCAGCAGTTTGGACAGTCGCATCTCTGGAAACACCATATATTTT. Translated: CASSLDSRISGNTIYF.

This clone is a singleton in its sample. This chain uses TRBV2 with TRBJ1-1, with D tentatively TRBD1 (5 bases). Germline CDR1 SNHLY, CDR2 FYNNEI. CDR3 length: 15 amino acids. V shed 6 bases and J shed 1 base, with 15 bases lying between them. DNA of the CDR3: TGTGCCAGCAGATACGACATGGGACCGAACACTGAAGCTTTCTTT. This gives the protein CASRYDMGPNTEAFF.

The chain has TRBV6-6 and TRBJ2-3; D uncertain. This CDR3 is built from 13 residues. V lost 4 bases, J lost 1 base, and 6 bases lay in between. Germline CDR1 and CDR2: MNHNY and SVGAGI (reference sequence). The CDR3 DNA reads TGTGCCAGCAGTTTGCCGGGCACAGATACGCAGTATTTT. Encoded protein: CASSLPGTDTQYF.

V gene TRBV6-5 combines with J gene TRBJ1-1; possibly TRBD1 for D (6 bases). V was cut by 6 bases and J by 3 bases, with 14 bases left in between. Germline V gene lookup returns CDR1 MNHEY and CDR2 SVGAGI. The CDR3 extends over 14 amino acids. CDR3 loop: CASREGGSYTEAFF. CDR3 nucleotide sequence: TGTGCCAGCAGGGAGGGGGGCTCCTACACTGAAGCTTTCTTT.

The chain links TRBV10-1 to TRBJ2-1; tentatively, D is TRBD1 or TRBD2 (7 bases each). With 1 base removed from V and 8 bases from J, the gap between germline ends came to 12 bases. CDR3 length equals 14 residues. Germline loops: CDR1 WNHNN, CDR2 SYGVQD (reference sequence). DNA for the CDR3: TGCGCCAGCAGTGAGTGGGAGGGGGCATATGAGCAGTTCTTC. Its protein product is CASSEWEGAYEQFF.

V is TRBV11-2 and J is TRBJ2-7, with D perhaps TRBD2 (6 bases). Trimming removed 5 bases from V and 0 bases from J, with 14 bases in between. CDR3 size: 15 residues. CDR1 is SGHAT and CDR2 is FQNNGV in the germline V gene. The CDR3 nucleotides are TGTGCCAGCAGCCAGTCTCGGGGGTACTCCTACGAGCAGTACTTC. It is translated as CASSQSRGYSYEQYF.

The rearrangement uses TRBV19 and TRBJ2-7, with D possibly being TRBD1 (6 bases). The CDR3 sequence is 15 residues long. Germline loops: CDR1 LNHDA, CDR2 SQIVND (reference sequence). Trimming cost V 4 bases and J 1 base, with 14 bases left between them. CDR3 in DNA: TGTGCCAGTAGTAAGGAACCGGGACAATCCTACGAGCAGTACTTC. This codes for CASSKEPGQSYEQYF. The full variable domain, rest sourced from reference TRBV19 and TRBJ2-7, is DGGITQSPKYLFRKEGQNVTLSCEQNLNHDAMYWYRQDPGQGLRLIYYSQIVNDFQKGDIAEGYSVSREKKESFPLTVTSAQKNPTAFYLCASSKEPGQSYEQYFGPGTRLTVT.

The chain is built from TRBV7-9 and TRBJ2-3; no definite D call. Germline V gene sequence: CDR1 SEHNR, CDR2 FQNEAQ (reference sequence). The CDR3 extends over 12 amino acids. The germline V and J ends were trimmed by 5 bases and 5 bases, with 8 bases remaining between them. The CDR3 bases are TGTGCCAGCAGCCCCAGCTTAGATACGCAGTATTTT. Protein: CASSPSLDTQYF.

CDR3 sequence (DNA): TGCAGCGTGGGTGGACAGGGAAGGGACCTAGCCAAAAACATTCAGTACTTC. Its protein is CSVGGQGRDLAKNIQYF. The V and J genes are TRBV29-1 and TRBJ2-4; 8 bases fit TRBD1. The CDR3 covers 17 residues. Losses at the gene ends were 6 bases for V and 0 bases for J; bases not matched to a gene: 13. In germline, CDR1 is SQVTM, CDR2 ANQGSEA.

The chain combines TRBV11-3 with TRBJ1-1; D perhaps matches TRBD1 (5 bases). Germline V gene sequence: CDR1 SGHNT, CDR2 YENEEA. Trimming removed 1 base at V and 1 base at J, with 10 bases between. The CDR3 sequence is 15 residues long. The CDR3 nucleotides read TGTGCCAGCAGCTTAGGTATCGGACAGAACACTGAAGCTTTCTTT. It specifies CASSLGIGQNTEAFF. Full variable domain (outside the CDR3, taken from reference TRBV11-3 and TRBJ1-1): EAGVVQSPRYKIIEKKQPVAFWCNPISGHNTLYWYLQNLGQGPELLIRYENEEAVDDSQLPKDRFSAERLKGVDSTLKIQPAELGDSAVYLCASSLGIGQNTEAFFGQGTRLTVV.

J is TRBJ1-1 and V is TRBV7-2; D is possibly TRBD1 (6 bases). The CDR3 runs to 13 residues. Trimming took off 3 bases at V and 8 bases at J, with 13 bases between the two ends. CDR1 is SGHTA, CDR2 FQGNSA, per germline. The CDR3 loop is CASSFKPGTEAFF. In DNA form, the CDR3 reads TGTGCCAGCAGCTTTAAACCGGGGACAGAAGCTTTCTTT.

The chain joins TRBV5-4 to TRBJ1-4; D possibly corresponds to TRBD1 (6 bases). V dropped 5 bases and J dropped 0 bases, with 8 bases sitting between them. Germline V gene sequence: CDR1 SGHNT, CDR2 YYREEE (reference sequence). This CDR3 is built from 14 residues. The CDR3 sequence is CASSDRSTNEKLFF. The CDR3 nucleotides read TGTGCCAGCAGTGACAGGTCAACTAATGAAAAACTGTTTTTT.

The V gene is TRBV6-5, the J gene TRBJ1-2; D gene unclear. Germline lookup yields CDR1 MNHEY and CDR2 SVGAGI. The germline V and J ends were trimmed by 2 bases and 8 bases, with 12 bases remaining between them. The CDR3 sequence is 13 residues long. The CDR3 DNA reads as TGTGCCAGCAGTTACACCCCGACGGGAGGCTACACCTTC. The encoded protein is CASSYTPTGGYTF.

The chain couples TRBV9 to TRBJ1-3, with D perhaps matching TRBD1 (5 bases). The V end lost 4 bases, the J end lost 4 bases, and 15 bases lay between the germline ends. The CDR3 sequence is 15 residues long. Germline-derived CDR1 and CDR2 are SGDLS and YYNGEE. Here the CDR3 DNA reads TGTGCCAGCAGCCACTCCAGGGAGTCCGGAAACACCATATATTTT. Protein: CASSHSRESGNTIYF.

The chain links TRBV7-3 to TRBJ2-2, with D uncertain. CDR1 SGHTA and CDR2 FQGTGA come from the germline V gene. CDR3 size: 14 residues. Between the trimmed V and J ends, which lost 10 bases and 1 base, there was a span of 13 bases. The CDR3 reads CATRLKRNTGELFF. In DNA form, the CDR3 reads TGTGCCACCCGACTCAAGAGGAACACCGGGGAGCTGTTTTTT.

This clone appeared once. The rearrangement links TRBV28 to TRBJ1-1, with TRBD1 as a possible D gene (5 bases). This CDR3 comprises 15 residues. CDR1 and CDR2 (germline): MDHEN, SYDVKM. Trimming removed 5 bases at V and 4 bases at J, with 17 bases between. CDR3 in DNA: TGTGCCAGCAGTGCTAGCGGGGGACCAGGCACTGAAGCTTTCTTT. Translated: CASSASGGPGTEAFF.

The chain has TRBV28 and TRBJ2-1, with TRBD1 as a possible D gene (5 bases). CDR1 and CDR2 (germline): MDHEN, SYDVKM. The CDR3 length is 15 residues. V was shortened by 3 bases and J by 2 bases, with 11 bases between the two germline ends. The CDR3 nucleotides are TGTGCCAGCAGTTTGGTTGGGGCAACCTACAATGAGCAGTTCTTC. This codes for CASSLVGATYNEQFF.

The V and J genes are TRBV5-6 and TRBJ2-5; 12 bases fit TRBD2. The germline V gene has CDR1 SGHDT and CDR2 YYEEEE. The CDR3 extends over 16 amino acids. Unmatched junction bases numbered 5, after V lost 4 bases and J lost 1 base. The CDR3 loop reads CASSLGLAGRQETQYF. CDR3 bases: TGTGCCAGCAGCCTCGGACTAGCGGGGCGCCAAGAGACCCAGTACTTC.

The chain carries TRBV7-6 and TRBJ2-3; TRBD2 aligns across 13 bases. Trimming removed 5 bases from V and 0 bases from J; junction bases left unmatched: 5. Germline assignment: CDR1 SGHVS and CDR2 FNYEAQ. The length of the CDR3 is 17 residues. The CDR3 protein is CASSHTSGGVSTDTQYF. The CDR3 DNA is TGTGCCAGCAGCCATACTAGCGGGGGGGTTAGCACAGATACGCAGTATTTT. Supplemented by reference TRBV7-6 and TRBJ2-3, the full variable domain reads GAGVSQSPRYKVTKRGQDVALRCDPISGHVSLYWYRQALGQGPEFLTYFNYEAQQDKSGLPNDRFSAERPEGSISTLTIQRTEQRDSAMYRCASSHTSGGVSTDTQYFGPGTRLTVL.

This chain uses TRBV5-6 with TRBJ2-1, with D possibly being TRBD2 (6 bases). The V end lost 1 base, the J end lost 12 bases, and 11 bases lay between the germline ends. Germline V gives CDR1 SGHDT, CDR2 YYEEEE. CDR3 length: 12 amino acids. The CDR3 region is CASSLLRGMQFF. DNA for the CDR3: TGTGCCAGCAGCTTGCTCCGGGGGATGCAGTTCTTC.

The gene calls are TRBV18 and TRBJ2-5; D is unclear. This CDR3 has 15 residues. Germline V lookup: CDR1 KGHSH, CDR2 LQKENI. V lost 3 bases, J lost 4 bases, and 15 bases lay in between. The CDR3 region has the DNA TGTGCCAGCTCACCCCGACACGGGTCGTCAGAGACCCAGTACTTC. As protein: CASSPRHGSSETQYF.

CDR3 residues: CASSEGWGGGSYNEQFF. Here the CDR3 DNA reads TGTGCCAGCAGTGAAGGCTGGGGCGGGGGCTCCTACAATGAGCAGTTCTTC. The chain carries TRBV6-1 and TRBJ2-1; 7 bases line up with TRBD2. The CDR3 loop spans 17 amino acids. The junction had 6 bases not matched to a gene; V was cut back by 1 base and J by 0 bases. Germline V gives CDR1 MNHNS, CDR2 SASEGT.